This T cell receptor beta chain was found in a study of cytotoxic CD8 clonotypes in ibrutinib-treated CLL. Study details: Included were 11 relapsed/refractory and about 14 treatment-naive patients, of whom 17 were IGHV unmutated.

Data came from immunoSEQ multiplex PCR; TCRdb stores just in-frame clones and leaves some out. The sample yields about 120,000 clones, about 58% seen once. The V gene's germline CDR1 is GTSNPN and CDR2 SVGIG (reference sequence). V lost 5 bases and J 2 bases, leaving 12 bases between the germline ends. This CDR3 contains 13 residues. This clone was recorded once. The origin of this receptor is a human donor with chronic lymphocytic leukemia. The chain recombines TRBV30 with TRBJ1-2, with D perhaps matching TRBD1 (5 bases). Sample: PBMCs, taken after 24 months of ibrutinib treatment. The CDR3 DNA sequence: TGTGCCTGGTGGGGGGGATCCAACTATGGCTACACCTTC. The encoded protein is CAWWGGSNYGYTF.